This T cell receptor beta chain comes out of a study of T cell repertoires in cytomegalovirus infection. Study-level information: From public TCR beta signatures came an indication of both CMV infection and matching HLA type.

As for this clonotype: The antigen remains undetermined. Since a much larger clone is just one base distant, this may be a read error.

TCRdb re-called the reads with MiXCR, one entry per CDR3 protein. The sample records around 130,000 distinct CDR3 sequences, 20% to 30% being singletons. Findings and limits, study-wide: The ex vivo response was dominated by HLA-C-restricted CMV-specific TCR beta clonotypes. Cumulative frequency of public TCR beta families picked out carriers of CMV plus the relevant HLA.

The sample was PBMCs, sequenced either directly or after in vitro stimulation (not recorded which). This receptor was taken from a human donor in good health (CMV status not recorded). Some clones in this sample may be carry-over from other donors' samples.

DNA of the CDR3: TGTGTCAGCATGGGAGACACTAACTATGGCTACACCTTC. Its protein is CVSMGDTNYGYTF. The chain links TRBV7-4 to TRBJ1-2; D is unclear. CDR1 and CDR2 from the germline V gene are SGHVT and SQSDAQ. The CDR3 spans 13 residues.